Following are 18 T cell receptor beta chains from one sample sequenced in a study of cytomegalovirus exposure and HLA in healthy donors. 60 Vbeta and 13 Jbeta primers were used in PCR. TCRdb's table, derived via immunoSEQ multiplex PCR, lists solely in-frame clones and lacks some. The sample shows roughly 180,000 clones, 82% of them seen only once. Specimen: PBMCs. The receptors derive from a male donor in good health and CMV-seronegative.

The chain uses TRBV2 and TRBJ1-2; the match to TRBD1 covers 9 bases. Trimming removed 6 bases from V and 8 bases from J; junction bases left unmatched: 7. The CDR3 sequence is 13 residues long. Germline V gene lookup returns CDR1 SNHLY and CDR2 FYNNEI. CDR3 protein: CASRGDRARGYTF. Here the CDR3 DNA reads TGTGCCAGCAGGGGGGACAGGGCGCGAGGCTACACCTTC.

The chain carries TRBV19 and TRBJ2-1; D uncertain. The CDR3 contains 14 residues. The germline V gene has CDR1 LNHDA and CDR2 SQIVND (reference sequence). Trimming stripped 4 bases from V and 2 bases from J, with 9 bases between. The DNA for the CDR3 is TGTGCCAGTAGTAGCGCCTCCCCCTACAATGAGCAGTTCTTC. Protein: CASSSASPYNEQFF.

The CDR3: CASSSWDSSNQPQHF. The CDR3 coding sequence is TGTGCCAGCAGTTCCTGGGACAGTAGCAATCAGCCCCAGCATTTT. This chain connects TRBV27 to TRBJ1-5; TRBD1 agrees at 7 bases. The germline gives CDR1 MNHEY, CDR2 SMNVEV (reference sequence). The V gene end was trimmed by 4 bases and the J gene end by 0 bases; junction bases not matched to a gene: 3. This CDR3 has 15 residues.

This clone was counted a few times. The chain carries TRBV11-2 and TRBJ1-1; 8 bases map to TRBD1. Trimming took 3 bases from V and 0 from J; bases not matched to a gene: 9. This CDR3 contains 17 residues. CDR1 and CDR2 from the germline V gene are SGHAT and FQNNGV. The chain's CDR3 is CASSLLGRGRMNTEAFF. DNA for the CDR3: TGTGCCAGCAGCTTGTTAGGCAGGGGGCGAATGAACACTGAAGCTTTCTTT.

The chain has TRBV5-1 and TRBJ1-1; possible D gene TRBD1, 6 bases. This CDR3 contains 12 residues. V was clipped by 5 bases and J by 7 bases, with 12 bases between them. Per germline, CDR1 SGHRS and CDR2 YFSETQ. The CDR3 loop reads CASSSQGIEAFF. The CDR3 coding sequence is TGCGCCAGCAGTTCCCAGGGGATTGAAGCTTTCTTT.

The rearrangement uses TRBV5-1 and TRBJ2-5; D is unclear. The germline V and J ends were trimmed by 1 base and 0 bases, with 4 bases remaining between them. In germline, CDR1 is SGHRS, CDR2 YFSETQ. This CDR3 has 13 amino acids. The CDR3 spells CASSLPYQETQYF. CDR3 coding DNA: TGCGCCAGCAGCTTGCCGTACCAAGAGACCCAGTACTTC.

The V call is TRBV6-1, the J call TRBJ2-5; no reliable D call. Germline V gives CDR1 MNHNS, CDR2 SASEGT. This CDR3 has 14 amino acids. In nucleotides, the CDR3 is TGTGCATCAAGCAAGACAAGGTCTATAGAGACCCAGTACTTC. It encodes CASSKTRSIETQYF.

The gene calls are TRBV5-6 and TRBJ2-5; 7 bases map to TRBD2. The J call is in doubt because the DNA end fits TRBJ2-7 better. This CDR3 is built from 14 residues. Germline lookup yields CDR1 SGHDT and CDR2 YYEEEE. The CDR3 DNA is TGTGCCAGCAGCCCGCGGGGGTTTCCCTACGAGCAGTACTTC. This translates into CASSPRGFPYEQYF.

The chain is built from TRBV29-1 and TRBJ1-2, with unresolved D. Germline CDR1 SQVTM, CDR2 ANQGSEA. The CDR3 contains 11 residues. V was clipped by 1 base and J by 7 bases, with 7 bases between them. For the CDR3, the DNA is TGCAGCGTTGAAGGCCCAGGTGGCTACACCTTC. It encodes CSVEGPGGYTF.

V and J are TRBV9 and TRBJ2-1, with TRBD2 identical over 8 bases. CDR1 is SGDLS, CDR2 YYNGEE, per germline. V shed 4 bases and J 6 bases; nucleotides not matched to a gene: 6. The CDR3 is 14 residues long. CDR3 residues: CASSTGGDLNEQFF. DNA for the CDR3: TGTGCCAGCAGCACCGGGGGGGACCTCAATGAGCAGTTCTTC.

The V call is TRBV7-3, the J call TRBJ2-5; 10 bases match TRBD2. Germline V lookup: CDR1 SGHTA, CDR2 FQGTGA. With 5 bases clipped from V and 5 bases from J, the junction kept 8 bases outside the gene matches. This CDR3 has 15 amino acids. CDR3 in DNA: TGTGCCAGCAGCATACGTGGACTAGCGGCGGAGACCCAGTACTTC. Residues: CASSIRGLAAETQYF.

V is TRBV23-1 and J is TRBJ1-5; TRBD1 aligns across 7 bases. TRBV23-1 is an open reading frame, and its role is uncertain. This CDR3 has 15 amino acids. V dropped 2 bases and J dropped 4; count of bases not matched to a gene: 5. CDR3 in amino acids: CASSQKDRNNQPQHF. CDR3 sequence (DNA): TGCGCCAGCAGTCAAAAGGACAGGAATAATCAGCCCCAGCATTTT.

This clone has more than one count but fewer than ten. The V and J genes are TRBV7-6 and TRBJ2-3, with D unclear. The CDR3 spans 12 residues. The V end was cut by 5 bases, the J end by 4 bases, with 7 bases between. Per germline, CDR1 SGHVS and CDR2 FNYEAQ. CDR3 sequence (DNA): TGTGCCAGCAGCCCTACCTCAGATACGCAGTATTTT. Amino acid sequence: CASSPTSDTQYF.

This sequence joins TRBV4-2 and TRBJ1-4; weak D call: TRBD1 (6 bases). The CDR3 is made up of 14 amino acids. Germline-derived CDR1 and CDR2 are LGHNA and YNFKEQ. Trimming removed 4 bases at V and 6 bases at J, with 12 bases between. CDR3 amino acids: CASSRDKEYEKLFF. Here the CDR3 DNA reads TGTGCCAGCAGCCGGGACAAGGAATATGAAAAACTGTTTTTT.

Remarks on this clone: One end of the junction does not line up with germline, which may come from a read error. The chain recombines TRBV7-9 with TRBJ2-1; D is possibly TRBD2 (5 bases). Germline-derived CDR1 and CDR2 are SEHNR and FQNEAQ (reference sequence). The CDR3 is 13 amino acids. The CDR3 loop is CSSSLGSYNEQFF. The DNA for the CDR3 is TGTTCCAGCAGCTTAGGGAGTTACAATGAGCAGTTCTTC.

The chain carries TRBV6-4 and TRBJ2-1; D is unresolved. Trimming pared 4 bases from V and 10 bases from J, leaving 14 bases between. The CDR3 totals 13 residues. Germline V gene lookup returns CDR1 MRHNA and CDR2 SNTAGT. The CDR3 reads CASSATVNLEQFF. The CDR3 DNA sequence: TGTGCCAGCAGTGCTACAGTGAACCTCGAGCAGTTCTTC.

The genes are TRBV25-1 and TRBJ1-2; TRBD1 is a possible D gene (6 bases). Deletions cut 6 bases from V and 5 bases from J, with 13 bases between. The CDR3 is 13 residues long. From germline, CDR1 is MGHDK and CDR2 SYGVNS. The CDR3 protein is CASRPGAGYGYTF. CDR3 DNA: TGTGCCAGCAGGCCAGGGGCAGGGTATGGCTACACCTTC.

The V and J genes are TRBV10-2 and TRBJ1-4; tentative D call: TRBD1 (5 bases). The length of the CDR3 is 12 residues. Germline V lookup: CDR1 WSHSY, CDR2 SAAADI. V lost 10 bases and J lost 5, with 11 bases in between. The CDR3 DNA reads as TGCGCCACGAAAGACAGAAATGAAAAACTGTTTTTT. Translating gives CATKDRNEKLFF.